One sample yielded the 28 T cell receptor beta chains listed below, sequenced in a study of identical twins. MiXCR was run by TCRdb on the 5' RACE reads, yielding one entry per CDR3 protein. The table records 690,000 or so distinct CDR3 sequences, under 9% of them present only once. The same specimen was also included in a second study, on yellow fever vaccine responses in identical twins.

What was sequenced was PBMCs. All receptors derive from a woman aged 18-35 years in good health.

This clonotype turned up a few times. This chain uses TRBV12-3 or TRBV12-4 with TRBJ1-2, with D unresolved. V was clipped by 6 bases and J by 8 bases, with 4 bases between them. The CDR3 extends over 9 amino acids. The CDR3 DNA is TGTGCCAGCAGCCCCGGCTACACCTTC. Protein: CASSPGYTF.

This clonotype was counted ten times or more. This chain connects TRBV7-2 to TRBJ2-7, with 12 positions matching TRBD2. V shed 1 base and J 1 base; nucleotides not matched to a gene: 5. The germline V gene has CDR1 SGHTA and CDR2 FQGNSA. The CDR3 totals 17 residues. CDR3 amino acids: CASSLVAGTSGSYEQYF. CDR3 bases: TGTGCCAGCAGCTTAGTAGCCGGGACTAGCGGGTCCTACGAGCAGTACTTC. The whole variable domain, filled in from reference TRBV7-2 and TRBJ2-7, reads GAGVSQSPSNKVTEKGKDVELRCDPISGHTALYWYRQSLGQGLEFLIYFQGNSAPDKSGLPSDRFSAERTGGSVSTLTIQRTQQEDSAVYLCASSLVAGTSGSYEQYFGPGTRLTVT.

This clonotype was picked up a small number of times. The gene calls are TRBV4-1 and TRBJ2-7, with 7 bases aligning to TRBD2. In germline, CDR1 is MGHRA, CDR2 YSYEKL. The CDR3 consists of 15 residues. The trim removed 0 bases at V and 6 bases at J, leaving 8 bases unmatched. The CDR3 sequence is CASSQEETSLPEQYF. The CDR3 nucleotides read TGCGCCAGCAGCCAAGAGGAGACTAGCTTGCCCGAGCAGTACTTC.

This chain uses TRBV7-9 with TRBJ1-6, with D possibly being TRBD1 (5 bases). CDR3 length: 14 residues. Trimming took off 1 base at V and 14 bases at J, with 15 bases between the two ends. CDR1 is SEHNR, CDR2 FQNEAQ, per germline (reference sequence). The CDR3 protein is CASSLDRGPWALHF. Here the CDR3 DNA reads TGTGCCAGCAGCTTAGACCGGGGCCCATGGGCCCTCCACTTT.

The genes are TRBV7-2 and TRBJ2-1; D call uncertain. CDR3 size: 11 residues. Trimming removed 1 base at V and 15 bases at J, with 10 bases between. Per germline, CDR1 SGHTA and CDR2 FQGNSA. In nucleotides, the CDR3 is TGTGCCAGCAGCTTAGGAACTCCGCCGTTCTTC. Protein sequence: CASSLGTPPFF.

This clonotype was counted only a few times. V and J are TRBV5-5 and TRBJ1-5; D gene uncertain. The CDR3 loop spans 15 amino acids. The ends were cut back, 0 bases at V and 7 bases at J, with 14 bases in the middle. CDR1 is SGHKS and CDR2 is YYEKEE in the germline V gene (reference sequence). CDR3 DNA: TGTGCCAGCAGCTTGGAGGGTAATGGAGTACAGCCCCAGCATTTT. This codes for CASSLEGNGVQPQHF.

This clonotype was picked up a small number of times. The V and J genes are TRBV21-1 and TRBJ2-7; the table's D call TRBD1 went unverified against the DNA. TRBV21-1 is assigned pseudogene status. The CDR3 totals 15 residues. For the CDR3, the DNA is TGTGCCAGCAGCAGCCACCGGGACGGGACTCTCGAGCAGTACTTC. Translation: CASSSHRDGTLEQYF.

The chain employs TRBV30 and TRBJ1-2; no clear D. The CDR3 has 13 residues. V was pared by 4 bases and J by 3 bases, with 12 bases between. CDR1 is GTSNPN and CDR2 is SVGIG in the germline V gene (reference sequence). CDR3 DNA: TGTGCCTGGATTACTGACAATGACTATGGCTACACCTTC. Amino acid sequence: CAWITDNDYGYTF.

This clonotype was seen repeatedly, ten times or more. This rearrangement joins TRBV7-2 to TRBJ2-1; D possibly corresponds to TRBD1 (6 bases). CDR3 length equals 14 residues. Trimming cost V 5 bases and J 4 bases, with 12 bases left between them. CDR1 SGHTA and CDR2 FQGNSA come from the germline V gene. CDR3: CASSRTVLYNEQFF. CDR3 in DNA: TGTGCCAGCAGCCGGACAGTTTTATACAATGAGCAGTTCTTC.

This clonotype has ten or more counts. The J gene is TRBJ2-2, the V gene TRBV7-2; no reliable D call. V lost 3 bases, J lost 6 bases, and 8 bases lay in between. CDR1 and CDR2 from the germline V gene are SGHTA and FQGNSA. This CDR3 is built from 13 residues. CDR3 loop: CASSFLEAGELFF. The CDR3 DNA reads as TGTGCCAGCAGCTTTCTAGAGGCCGGGGAGCTGTTTTTT.

This clonotype has at least ten counts. The rearrangement uses TRBV5-1 and TRBJ2-3, with D possibly being TRBD1 (5 bases). CDR3 length equals 14 residues. V lost 5 bases and J 2 bases, leaving 12 bases between the germline ends. CDR1 and CDR2 from the germline V gene are SGHRS and YFSETQ. DNA for the CDR3: TGCGCCAGCAGTGAAGACAGATCCACAGATACGCAGTATTTT. As protein: CASSEDRSTDTQYF. The full variable domain, completed using reference TRBV5-1 and TRBJ2-3, is KAGVTQTPRYLIKTRGQQVTLSCSPISGHRSVSWYQQTPGQGLQFLFEYFSETQRNKGNFPGRFSGRQFSNSRSEMNVSTLELGDSALYLCASSEDRSTDTQYFGPGTRLTVL.

The sample holds a few counts of this clonotype. J is TRBJ2-2 and V is TRBV3-1; tentatively, D is TRBD1 (6 bases). V was cut by 2 bases and J by 3 bases, with 13 bases left in between. The CDR3 loop spans 16 amino acids. The germline CDR1 and CDR2 sequences are LGHDT and YNNKEL (reference sequence). DNA of the CDR3: TGTGCCAGCAGCCAATTGTGGGGGCTAGACACCGGGGAGCTGTTTTTT. Its translation is CASSQLWGLDTGELFF.

This clonotype was counted a few times. The chain carries TRBV5-1 and TRBJ2-7; 13 nucleotides agree with TRBD2. CDR3 size: 16 residues. The germline V gene has CDR1 SGHRS and CDR2 YFSETQ. V was pared by 3 bases and J by 0 bases, with 3 bases of the junction left unmatched. The CDR3 nucleotides are TGCGCCAGCAGCTGGGGACTAGCGGGGAGCTCCTACGAGCAGTACTTC. Protein: CASSWGLAGSSYEQYF.

The chain recombines TRBV12-3 or TRBV12-4 with TRBJ2-7; the D gene is possibly TRBD2 (5 bases). Trimming took off 7 bases at V and 1 base at J, with 14 bases between the two ends. This CDR3 is 14 amino acids long. The CDR3: CASTHAGQSYEQYF. CDR3 nucleotides: TGTGCCAGCACCCACGCGGGCCAGTCCTACGAGCAGTACTTC.

The chain has TRBV10-2 and TRBJ2-2; D gene ambiguous. The germline gives CDR1 WSHSY, CDR2 SAAADI. The V end was cut by 5 bases, the J end by 2 bases, with 18 bases between. The CDR3 has 17 residues. The CDR3 here is CASSKHEGQPNTGELFF. In nucleotides, the CDR3 is TGCGCCAGCAGTAAACACGAAGGGCAACCTAACACCGGGGAGCTGTTTTTT.

This clonotype has more than one count but fewer than ten. The chain joins TRBV20-1 to TRBJ2-1, with TRBD2 matching 9 bases. The V gene end was trimmed by 5 bases and the J gene end by 7 bases; junction bases not matched to a gene: 9. The CDR3 length is 14 residues. Germline V gene lookup returns CDR1 DFQATT and CDR2 SNEGSKA (reference sequence). DNA for the CDR3: TGCAGTGCTCCCCTAGCGGGATTAGGTAATGAGCAGTTCTTC. Its translation is CSAPLAGLGNEQFF.

This clonotype appeared many times. This chain uses TRBV10-3 with TRBJ2-7; maybe TRBD1 (6 bases). Trimming cost V 5 bases and J 1 base, with 15 bases left between them. Per the germline V gene, CDR1 is ENHRY and CDR2 is SYGVKD. The CDR3 sequence is 15 residues long. CDR3 DNA: TGTGCCATCAGTAATGCCAGGGGCGAGTCCTACGAGCAGTACTTC. As protein: CAISNARGESYEQYF.

This chain uses TRBV20-1 with TRBJ2-1; D is unresolved. This CDR3 has 16 residues. The V gene's germline CDR1 is DFQATT and CDR2 SNEGSKA (reference sequence). V was cut by 0 bases and J by 1 base, with 13 bases left in between. CDR3 nucleotides: TGCAGTGCTAGAGAGGTAGTCGGCTCTTCCTACAATGAGCAGTTCTTC. Protein: CSAREVVGSSYNEQFF.

This clonotype has just a few counts. The chain links TRBV29-1 to TRBJ2-1, with no clear D. V lost 6 bases and J lost 4, with 13 bases in between. Germline assignment: CDR1 SQVTM and CDR2 ANQGSEA. This CDR3 comprises 13 residues. This CDR3 reads CSVLGRPYNEQFF. As DNA, the CDR3 is TGCAGCGTGTTAGGCAGGCCTTACAATGAGCAGTTCTTC.

This clonotype was recorded many times. This sequence joins TRBV5-1 and TRBJ2-1; the match to TRBD2 covers 9 bases. CDR1 is SGHRS, CDR2 YFSETQ, per germline. V trimming: 4 bases; J trimming: 2 bases; junction bases outside the gene matches: 4. The length of the CDR3 is 15 residues. The CDR3 protein is CASSQGLAPYNEQFF. Written as DNA, the CDR3 is TGCGCCAGCAGCCAAGGACTAGCGCCCTACAATGAGCAGTTCTTC.

This clonotype was detected a few times. The chain couples TRBV4-1 to TRBJ1-2, with a weak D call TRBD1 (6 bases). CDR3 length equals 15 residues. The V end was cut by 0 bases, the J end by 2 bases, with 10 bases between. The V gene's germline CDR1 is MGHRA and CDR2 YSYEKL. CDR3 sequence reads: CASSQDLRGNYGYTF. Here the CDR3 DNA reads TGCGCCAGCAGCCAAGATCTTAGGGGGAACTATGGCTACACCTTC.

A few counts support this clonotype. CDR3 amino acids: CASSFPGPSHEKLFF. The CDR3 DNA reads TGTGCCAGCAGCTTCCCGGGCCCATCGCATGAAAAACTGTTTTTT. V and J are TRBV7-9 and TRBJ1-4; unclear D gene. Germline CDR1 is SEHNR and CDR2 is FQNEAQ (reference sequence). The CDR3 length is 15 residues. V shed 3 bases and J shed 6 bases, with 14 bases lying between them.

J is TRBJ2-2 and V is TRBV6-2 or TRBV6-3; 8 bases are a match to TRBD1. This CDR3 is 20 amino acids long. The V gene end was trimmed by 2 bases and the J gene end by 0 bases; junction bases not matched to a gene: 14. CDR1 is MNHEY and CDR2 is SVGEGT in the germline V gene. The CDR3 region is CASSYRTGYSINANTGELFF. The CDR3 DNA reads TGTGCCAGCAGTTACCGGACAGGGTACTCCATAAACGCGAACACCGGGGAGCTGTTTTTT.

This clonotype was counted many times. The chain combines TRBV11-2 with TRBJ2-1; D is possibly TRBD1 (5 bases). Per germline, CDR1 SGHAT and CDR2 FQNNGV. This CDR3 region has 12 residues. The V end was cut by 1 base, the J end by 11 bases, with 9 bases between. The DNA of the CDR3 is TGTGCCAGCAGCTTAGTACAGGTGAAGCAGTTCTTC. This sequence encodes CASSLVQVKQFF.

This clonotype occurred a few times. The V call is TRBV7-2, the J call TRBJ2-1; the D gene is possibly TRBD2 (6 bases). The germline gives CDR1 SGHTA, CDR2 FQGNSA. The germline V and J ends were trimmed by 1 base and 4 bases, with 11 bases remaining between them. CDR3 length: 15 residues. CDR3 in DNA: TGTGCCAGCAGCTTAGGGGGGGTTACTTACAATGAGCAGTTCTTC. It codes for CASSLGGVTYNEQFF. The full variable domain, with the rest looked up from reference TRBV7-2 and TRBJ2-1, is GAGVSQSPSNKVTEKGKDVELRCDPISGHTALYWYRQSLGQGLEFLIYFQGNSAPDKSGLPSDRFSAERTGGSVSTLTIQRTQQEDSAVYLCASSLGGVTYNEQFFGPGTRLTVL.

This clonotype was observed many times. The chain links TRBV20-1 to TRBJ2-4; 9 nucleotides match TRBD1. Germline V gives CDR1 DFQATT, CDR2 SNEGSKA (reference sequence). The CDR3 spans 14 residues. Trimming took 7 bases from V and 1 from J; bases not matched to a gene: 5. The CDR3 DNA sequence: TGCAGTGGTCGGACAGGGGAGGCCAAAAACATTCAGTACTTC. Protein: CSGRTGEAKNIQYF.

Only a few counts were recorded for this clonotype. This sequence joins TRBV7-3 and TRBJ2-1; D gene ambiguous. The CDR3 is 15 residues long. Trimming left V 5 bases short and J 5 bases short, with 16 bases between. Germline CDR1 and CDR2: SGHTA and FQGTGA. CDR3: CASSLPGGVNNEQFF. The CDR3 DNA is TGTGCCAGCAGCCTCCCCGGCGGCGTTAACAATGAGCAGTTCTTC.

This clonotype appeared many times. CDR3 loop: CSARSIRTSGSPGELFF. CDR3 sequence (DNA): TGCAGTGCTAGATCTATTAGGACTAGCGGGAGTCCCGGGGAGCTGTTTTTT. V usage is TRBV20-1 and J usage is TRBJ2-2, with 13 bases that match TRBD2. This CDR3 is built from 17 residues. CDR1 DFQATT and CDR2 SNEGSKA come from the germline V gene (reference sequence). V was clipped by 2 bases and J by 6 bases; unmatched bases: 9.